This entry lists 8 T cell receptor beta chains sequenced from one sample in a study of T cells in localized non-small cell lung cancer. Here immunoSEQ multiplex PCR was the method, and the copy in TCRdb shows in-frame clones only, minus some. This table holds fewer than 40,000 clones, about nine tenths found once. The sample in question was peripheral blood mononuclear cells, obtained before any cancer treatment. The receptor source for this set is a man aged 35 to 69 with stage III lung adenocarcinoma.

This chain links TRBV10-2 with TRBJ1-5; a possible D gene is TRBD1 (5 bases). This CDR3 has 14 amino acids. V was shortened by 2 bases and J by 6 bases, with 11 bases between the two germline ends. In germline, CDR1 is WSHSY, CDR2 SAAADI. CDR3 nucleotide sequence: TGCGCCAGCAGTGAGAAGGGACGCGCTCAGCCCCAGCATTTT. It codes for CASSEKGRAQPQHF.

Here the CDR3 reads CASASDRDYGYTF. The CDR3 region has the DNA TGTGCCAGCGCATCTGACAGGGACTATGGCTACACCTTC. The chain carries TRBV6-5 and TRBJ1-2, with 7 bases fitting TRBD1. Germline loops: CDR1 MNHEY, CDR2 SVGAGI. This CDR3 spans 13 amino acids. With V trimmed by 8 bases and J by 3 bases, 6 bases remained unmatched.

The CDR3 nucleotides read TGCGCCAGCAGCCAAGTGGGGGCAGGCCCAGATACGCAGTATTTT. Translating gives CASSQVGAGPDTQYF. This sequence joins TRBV4-3 and TRBJ2-3, with D tentatively TRBD1 (6 bases). V lost 1 base and J lost 4, with 12 bases in between. Germline assignment: CDR1 LGHNA and CDR2 YSLEER. The length of the CDR3 is 15 residues.

V gene TRBV7-3 combines with J gene TRBJ2-2; 10 bases align to TRBD1. The CDR3 covers 16 residues. V was clipped by 5 bases and J by 5 bases; unmatched bases: 8. The germline V gene encodes CDR1 SGHTA and CDR2 FQGTGA. The CDR3 DNA reads as TGTGCCAGCAGCCCCCGGGACAGGGGTCTTACCGGGGAGCTGTTTTTT. Its protein is CASSPRDRGLTGELFF.

The chain joins TRBV7-9 to TRBJ1-4; no firm D call. Trimming took 1 base from V and 7 from J, leaving 22 bases between them. Looked up from germline, CDR1 is SEHNR and CDR2 is FQNEAQ (reference sequence). The CDR3 covers 18 residues. In DNA form, the CDR3 reads TGTGCCAGCAGCTTAGAAGTTGGTGCCGAGACCCGGGGTGAAAAACTGTTTTTT. Protein product: CASSLEVGAETRGEKLFF.

This clone was observed a few times. The chain employs TRBV19 and TRBJ2-1; 11 nucleotides match TRBD2. Germline lookup yields CDR1 LNHDA and CDR2 SQIVND (reference sequence). V shed 5 bases, J shed 10 bases, and the junction held 13 bases outside the gene matches. The CDR3 totals 16 residues. The CDR3 sequence: CASSAQLAGVSWEQFF. In DNA form, the CDR3 reads TGTGCCAGTAGTGCCCAACTAGCGGGGGTATCTTGGGAGCAGTTCTTC.

The chain employs TRBV7-2 and TRBJ2-3; D may be TRBD1 or TRBD2 (5 bases each). V was cut by 5 bases and J by 2 bases, with 11 bases left in between. CDR1 SGHTA and CDR2 FQGNSA come from the germline V gene. The CDR3 runs 14 residues. CDR3 sequence (DNA): TGTGCCAGCAGCCGAAGAGGGGACACAGATACGCAGTATTTT. This encodes CASSRRGDTDTQYF. Full variable domain (remainder filled in from reference TRBV7-2 and TRBJ2-3): GAGVSQSPSNKVTEKGKDVELRCDPISGHTALYWYRQSLGQGLEFLIYFQGNSAPDKSGLPSDRFSAERTGGSVSTLTIQRTQQEDSAVYLCASSRRGDTDTQYFGPGTRLTVL.

The rearrangement links TRBV15 to TRBJ1-2; 7 bases match TRBD1. CDR3 length: 15 residues. The junction had 13 bases not matched to a gene; V was cut back by 4 bases and J by 8 bases. CDR1 LNHNV and CDR2 YYDKDF come from the germline V gene (reference sequence). The CDR3 spells CATSTRTGLSRGYTF. CDR3 DNA sequence: TGTGCCACCAGCACTCGGACAGGCTTGAGCAGAGGCTACACCTTC.